This T cell receptor beta chain was recovered during a study of patients and donors after allogeneic stem cell transplantation (dated by TCRdb to 2018 to 2021). The library came from RT-PCR. Sequencing took place on a NextSeq 550. The public reads were reanalyzed by TCRdb: fastp trimming at Q25, MiXCR alignment, in-frame beta chains only. CDR3 protein sequences are deduplicated, and each keeps its most common genes and DNA. The sample contains some 960,000 distinct CDR3 sequences, around 17% of them found a single time. The ten largest account for 5% to 7.5% of the sample. Of note for this clonotype: Its antigen is still unknown. Base qualities are not provided; no much larger clone lies one nucleotide away.

The sequence was obtained from a human donor who was either an allogeneic HSCT recipient or a stem cell or donor lymphocyte infusion donor (not recorded which). It is not recorded whose cells these are; they may come from a transplant donor. Material for sequencing was blood, either unsorted or a sorted T cell fraction (not recorded which).

The CDR3 amino acid sequence is: CASSGAVGVGALYEQYF. The bases read TGTGCCAGCAGCGGAGCGGTAGGGGTTGGGGCCCTCTACGAGCAGTACTTC. The chain links TRBV5-6 with TRBJ2-7; the D call is possibly TRBD1 or TRBD2, each sharing 5 bases. The germline V gene supplies CDR1 SGHDT and CDR2 YYEEEE. V gives up 4 bases and J gives up 3 bases, and the segment between their germline ends measures 23 bases. The CDR3 goes from the cysteine to the phenylalanine over 17 residues. The entry retains the CDR3 DNA only, 51 bases that are in frame from base 1.